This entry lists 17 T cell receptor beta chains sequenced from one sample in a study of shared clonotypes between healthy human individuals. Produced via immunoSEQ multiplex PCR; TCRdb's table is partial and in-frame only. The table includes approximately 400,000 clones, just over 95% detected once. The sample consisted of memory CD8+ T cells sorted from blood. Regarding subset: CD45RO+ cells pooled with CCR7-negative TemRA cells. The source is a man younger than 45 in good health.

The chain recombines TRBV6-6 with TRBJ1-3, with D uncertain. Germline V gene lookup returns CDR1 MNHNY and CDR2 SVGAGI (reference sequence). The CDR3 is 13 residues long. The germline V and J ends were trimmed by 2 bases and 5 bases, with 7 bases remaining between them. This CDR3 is CASSYPTRNTIYF. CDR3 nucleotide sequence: TGTGCCAGCAGTTACCCCACACGAAACACCATATATTTT.

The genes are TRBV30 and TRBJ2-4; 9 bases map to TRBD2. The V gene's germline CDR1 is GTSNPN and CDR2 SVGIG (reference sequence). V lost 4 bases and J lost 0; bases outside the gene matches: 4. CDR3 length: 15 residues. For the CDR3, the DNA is TGTGCCTGGAACCTAGCGGGGCTAGCCAAAAACATTCAGTACTTC. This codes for CAWNLAGLAKNIQYF. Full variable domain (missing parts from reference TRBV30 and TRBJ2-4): SQTIHQWPATLVQPVGSPLSLECTVEGTSNPNLYWYRQAAGRGLQLLFYSVGIGQISSEVPQNLSASRPQDRQFILSSKKLLLSDSGFYLCAWNLAGLAKNIQYFGAGTRLSVL.

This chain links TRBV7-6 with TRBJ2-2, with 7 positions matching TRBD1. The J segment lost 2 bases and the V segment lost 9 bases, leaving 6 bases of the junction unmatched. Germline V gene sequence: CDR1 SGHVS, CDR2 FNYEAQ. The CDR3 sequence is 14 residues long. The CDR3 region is CASGTGVNTGELFF. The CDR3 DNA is TGTGCCAGTGGTACAGGGGTCAACACCGGGGAGCTGTTTTTT.

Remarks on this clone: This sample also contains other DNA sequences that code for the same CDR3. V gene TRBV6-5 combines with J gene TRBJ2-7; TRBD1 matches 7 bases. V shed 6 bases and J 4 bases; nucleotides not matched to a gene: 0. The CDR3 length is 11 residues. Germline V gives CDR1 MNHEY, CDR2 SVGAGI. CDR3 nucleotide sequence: TGTGCCAGCAGGACAGGGTACGAGCAGTACTTC. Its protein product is CASRTGYEQYF.

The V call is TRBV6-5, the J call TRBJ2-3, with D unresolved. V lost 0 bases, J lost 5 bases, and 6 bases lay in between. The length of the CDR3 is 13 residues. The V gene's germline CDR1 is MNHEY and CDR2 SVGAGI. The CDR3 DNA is TGTGCCAGCAGTTACTCTATTGTAGATACGCAGTATTTT. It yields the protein CASSYSIVDTQYF.

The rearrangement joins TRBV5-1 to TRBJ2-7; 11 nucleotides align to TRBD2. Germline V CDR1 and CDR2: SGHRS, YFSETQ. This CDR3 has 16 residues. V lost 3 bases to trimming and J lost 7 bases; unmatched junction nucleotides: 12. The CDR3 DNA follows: TGCGCCAGCAGCTCCGATAGCGGGAGGGCCGCCTTGGAGCAGTACTTC. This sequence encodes CASSSDSGRAALEQYF.

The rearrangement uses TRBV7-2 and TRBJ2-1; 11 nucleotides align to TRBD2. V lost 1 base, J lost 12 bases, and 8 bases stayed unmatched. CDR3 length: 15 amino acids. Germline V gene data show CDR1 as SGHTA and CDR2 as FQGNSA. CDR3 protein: CASSLDSGLAVLQFF. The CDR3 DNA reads TGTGCCAGCAGCTTAGACTCGGGACTAGCGGTGCTGCAGTTCTTC.

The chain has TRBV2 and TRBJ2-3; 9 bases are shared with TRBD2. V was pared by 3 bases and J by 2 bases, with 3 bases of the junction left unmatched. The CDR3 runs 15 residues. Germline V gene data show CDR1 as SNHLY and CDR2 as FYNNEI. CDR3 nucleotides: TGTGCCAGCAGTGAGATAGCGGGAGCCACAGATACGCAGTATTTT. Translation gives CASSEIAGATDTQYF.

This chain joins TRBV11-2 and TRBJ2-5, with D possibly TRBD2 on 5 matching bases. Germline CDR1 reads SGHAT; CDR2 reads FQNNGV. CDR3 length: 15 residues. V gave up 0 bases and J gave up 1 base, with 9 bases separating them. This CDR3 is CASSLEASPQETQYF. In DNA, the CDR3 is TGTGCCAGCAGCTTAGAGGCTAGCCCCCAAGAGACCCAGTACTTC.

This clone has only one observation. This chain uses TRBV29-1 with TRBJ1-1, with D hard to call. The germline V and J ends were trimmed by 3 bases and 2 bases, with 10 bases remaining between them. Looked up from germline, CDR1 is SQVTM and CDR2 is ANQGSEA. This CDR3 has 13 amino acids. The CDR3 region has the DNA TGCAGCGTTGAGGTGCGGGGTAACACTGAAGCTTTCTTT. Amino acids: CSVEVRGNTEAFF. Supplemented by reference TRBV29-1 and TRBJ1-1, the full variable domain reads SAVISQKPSRDICQRGTSLTIQCQVDSQVTMMFWYRQQPGQSLTLIATANQGSEATYESGFVIDKFPISRPNLTFSTLTVSNMSPEDSSIYLCSVEVRGNTEAFFGQGTRLTVV.

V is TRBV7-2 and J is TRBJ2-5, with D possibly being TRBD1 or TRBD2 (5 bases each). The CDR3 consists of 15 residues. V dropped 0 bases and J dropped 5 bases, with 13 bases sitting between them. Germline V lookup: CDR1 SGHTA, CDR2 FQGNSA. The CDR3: CASSLAGGPGETQYF. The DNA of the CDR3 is TGTGCCAGCAGCTTAGCTGGGGGACCTGGGGAGACCCAGTACTTC.

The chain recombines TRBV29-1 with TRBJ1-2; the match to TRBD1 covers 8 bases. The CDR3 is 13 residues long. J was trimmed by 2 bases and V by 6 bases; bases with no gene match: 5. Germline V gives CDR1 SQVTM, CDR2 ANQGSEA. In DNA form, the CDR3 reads TGCAGCGTGGACAGGGATACAAACTATGGCTACACCTTC. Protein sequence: CSVDRDTNYGYTF.

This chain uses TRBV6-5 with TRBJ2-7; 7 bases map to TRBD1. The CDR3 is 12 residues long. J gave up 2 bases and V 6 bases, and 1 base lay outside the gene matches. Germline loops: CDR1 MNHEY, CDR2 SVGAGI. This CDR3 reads CASRTGAYEQYF. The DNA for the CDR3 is TGTGCCAGCAGAACAGGGGCCTACGAGCAGTACTTC.

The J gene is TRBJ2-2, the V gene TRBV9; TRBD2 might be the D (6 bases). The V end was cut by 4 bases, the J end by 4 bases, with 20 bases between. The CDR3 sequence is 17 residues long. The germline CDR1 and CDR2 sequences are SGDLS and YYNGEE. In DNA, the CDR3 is TGTGCCAGCAGCCCTCGAGGGTCTAGCGCTACCACCGGGGAGCTGTTTTTT. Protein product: CASSPRGSSATTGELFF.

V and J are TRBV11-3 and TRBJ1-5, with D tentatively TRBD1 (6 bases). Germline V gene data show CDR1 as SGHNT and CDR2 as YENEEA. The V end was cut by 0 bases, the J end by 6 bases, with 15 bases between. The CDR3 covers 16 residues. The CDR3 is CASSLELFRGFQPQHF. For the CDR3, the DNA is TGTGCCAGCAGCTTAGAACTATTCAGGGGCTTTCAGCCCCAGCATTTT.

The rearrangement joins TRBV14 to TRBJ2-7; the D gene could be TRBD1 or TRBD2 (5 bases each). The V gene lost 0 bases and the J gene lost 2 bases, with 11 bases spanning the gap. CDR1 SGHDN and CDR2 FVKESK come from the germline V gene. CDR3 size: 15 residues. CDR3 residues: CASSQETGRAYEQYF. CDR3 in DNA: TGTGCCAGCAGCCAAGAGACGGGACGAGCCTACGAGCAGTACTTC.

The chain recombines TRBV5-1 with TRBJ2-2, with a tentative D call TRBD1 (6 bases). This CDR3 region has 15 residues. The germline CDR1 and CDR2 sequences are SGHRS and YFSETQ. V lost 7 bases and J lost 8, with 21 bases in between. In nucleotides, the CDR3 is TGCGCCAGCCTAAGGGGTAGTGGGACACCGGGGGAGCTGTTTTTT. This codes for CASLRGSGTPGELFF.